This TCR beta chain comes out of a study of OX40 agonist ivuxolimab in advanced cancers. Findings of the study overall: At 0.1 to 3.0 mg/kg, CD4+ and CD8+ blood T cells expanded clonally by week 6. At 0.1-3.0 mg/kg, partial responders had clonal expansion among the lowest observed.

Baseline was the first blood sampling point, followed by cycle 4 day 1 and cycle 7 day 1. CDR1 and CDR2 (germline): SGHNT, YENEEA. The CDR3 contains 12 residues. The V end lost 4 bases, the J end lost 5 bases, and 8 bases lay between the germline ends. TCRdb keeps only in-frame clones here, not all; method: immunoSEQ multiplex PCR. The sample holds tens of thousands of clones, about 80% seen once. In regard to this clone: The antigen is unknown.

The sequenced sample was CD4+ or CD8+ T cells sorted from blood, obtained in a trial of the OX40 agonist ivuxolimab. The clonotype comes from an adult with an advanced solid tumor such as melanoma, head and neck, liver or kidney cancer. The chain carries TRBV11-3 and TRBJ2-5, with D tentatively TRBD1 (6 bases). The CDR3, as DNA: TGTGCCAGCAGCTACACAGGGGAGACCCAGTACTTC. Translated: CASSYTGETQYF.